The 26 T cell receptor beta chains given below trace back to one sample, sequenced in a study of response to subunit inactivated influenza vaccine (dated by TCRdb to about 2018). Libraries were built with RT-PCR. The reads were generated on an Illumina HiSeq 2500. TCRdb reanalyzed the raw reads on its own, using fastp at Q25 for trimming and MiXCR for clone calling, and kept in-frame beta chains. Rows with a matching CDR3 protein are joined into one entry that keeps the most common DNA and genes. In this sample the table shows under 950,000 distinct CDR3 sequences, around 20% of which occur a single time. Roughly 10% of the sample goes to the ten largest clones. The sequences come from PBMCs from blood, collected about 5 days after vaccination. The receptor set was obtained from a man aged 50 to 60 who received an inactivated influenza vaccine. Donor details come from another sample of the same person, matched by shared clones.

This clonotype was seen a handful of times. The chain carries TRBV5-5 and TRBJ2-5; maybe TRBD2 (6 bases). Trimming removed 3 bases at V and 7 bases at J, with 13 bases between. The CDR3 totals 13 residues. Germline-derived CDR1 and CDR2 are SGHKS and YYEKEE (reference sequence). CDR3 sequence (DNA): TGTGCCAGCAGCTCGCGCACGGAGGGGACCCAGTACTTC. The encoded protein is CASSSRTEGTQYF.

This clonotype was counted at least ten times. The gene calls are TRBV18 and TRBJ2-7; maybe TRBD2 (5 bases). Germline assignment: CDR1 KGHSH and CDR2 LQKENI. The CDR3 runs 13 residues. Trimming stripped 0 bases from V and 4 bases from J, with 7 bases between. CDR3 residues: CASSPPRAYEQYF. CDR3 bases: TGTGCCAGCTCACCACCGAGGGCTTACGAGCAGTACTTC.

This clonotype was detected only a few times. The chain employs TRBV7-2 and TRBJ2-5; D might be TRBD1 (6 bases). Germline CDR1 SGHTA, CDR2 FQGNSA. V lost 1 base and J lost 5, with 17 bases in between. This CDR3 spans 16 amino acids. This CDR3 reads CASSLVGQSRAETQYF. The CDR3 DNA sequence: TGTGCCAGCAGCTTAGTCGGACAGTCGCGAGCCGAGACCCAGTACTTC.

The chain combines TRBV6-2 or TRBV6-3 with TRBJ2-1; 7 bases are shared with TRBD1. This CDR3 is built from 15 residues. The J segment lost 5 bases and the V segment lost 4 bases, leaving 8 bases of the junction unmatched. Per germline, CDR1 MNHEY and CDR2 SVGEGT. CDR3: CASSFGTDYNNEQFF. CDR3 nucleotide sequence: TGTGCCAGCAGTTTTGGGACAGATTATAACAATGAGCAGTTCTTC.

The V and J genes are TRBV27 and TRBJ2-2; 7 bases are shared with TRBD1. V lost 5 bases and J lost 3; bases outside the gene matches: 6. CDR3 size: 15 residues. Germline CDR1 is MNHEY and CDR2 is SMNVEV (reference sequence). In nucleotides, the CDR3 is TGTGCCAGCAGTGGGGAGACAGGGTACACCGGGGAGCTGTTTTTT. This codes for CASSGETGYTGELFF.

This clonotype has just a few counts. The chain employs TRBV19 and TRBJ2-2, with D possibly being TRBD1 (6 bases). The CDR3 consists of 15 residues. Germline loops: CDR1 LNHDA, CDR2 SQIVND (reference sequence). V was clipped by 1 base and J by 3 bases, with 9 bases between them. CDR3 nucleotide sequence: TGTGCCAGTAGTATAGGGGGACACTACACCGGGGAGCTGTTTTTT. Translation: CASSIGGHYTGELFF.

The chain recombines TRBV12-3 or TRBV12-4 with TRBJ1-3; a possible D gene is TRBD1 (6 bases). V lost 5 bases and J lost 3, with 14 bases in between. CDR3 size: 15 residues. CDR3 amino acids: CASSPGQGYGNTIYF. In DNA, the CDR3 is TGTGCCAGCAGTCCGGGACAAGGATATGGAAACACCATATATTTT.

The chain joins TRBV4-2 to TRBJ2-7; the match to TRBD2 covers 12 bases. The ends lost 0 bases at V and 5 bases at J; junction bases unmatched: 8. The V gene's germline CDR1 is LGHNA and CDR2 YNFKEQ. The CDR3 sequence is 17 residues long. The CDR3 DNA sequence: TGTGCCAGCAGCCAAGATCCCTCTAGCGGGGGGGCCAACGAGCAGTACTTC. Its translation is CASSQDPSSGGANEQYF.

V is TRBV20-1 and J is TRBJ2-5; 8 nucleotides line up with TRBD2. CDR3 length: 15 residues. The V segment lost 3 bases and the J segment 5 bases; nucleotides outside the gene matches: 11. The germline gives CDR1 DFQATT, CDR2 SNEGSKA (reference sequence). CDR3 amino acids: CSARTLSGRTETQYF. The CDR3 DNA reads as TGCAGTGCTAGGACCCTAAGCGGGAGAACTGAGACCCAGTACTTC.

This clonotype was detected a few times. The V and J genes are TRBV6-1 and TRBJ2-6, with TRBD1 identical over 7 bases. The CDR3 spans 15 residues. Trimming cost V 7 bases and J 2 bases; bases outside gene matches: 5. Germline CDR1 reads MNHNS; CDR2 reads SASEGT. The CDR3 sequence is CASTRQGTGANVLTF. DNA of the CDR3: TGTGCCAGCACCCGACAGGGTACTGGGGCCAACGTCCTGACTTTC.

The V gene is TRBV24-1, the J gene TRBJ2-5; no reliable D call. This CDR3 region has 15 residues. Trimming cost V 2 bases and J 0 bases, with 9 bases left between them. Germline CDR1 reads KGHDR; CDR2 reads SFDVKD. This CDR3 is CATSDSGRHQETQYF. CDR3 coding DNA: TGTGCCACCAGTGATTCCGGGCGCCACCAAGAGACCCAGTACTTC.

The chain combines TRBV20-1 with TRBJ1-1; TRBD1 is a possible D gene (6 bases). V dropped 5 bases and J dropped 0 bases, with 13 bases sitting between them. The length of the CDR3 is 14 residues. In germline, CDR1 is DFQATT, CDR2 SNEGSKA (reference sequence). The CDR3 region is CSAPRDNMNTEAFF. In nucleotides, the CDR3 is TGCAGTGCTCCCCGGGACAACATGAACACTGAAGCTTTCTTT.

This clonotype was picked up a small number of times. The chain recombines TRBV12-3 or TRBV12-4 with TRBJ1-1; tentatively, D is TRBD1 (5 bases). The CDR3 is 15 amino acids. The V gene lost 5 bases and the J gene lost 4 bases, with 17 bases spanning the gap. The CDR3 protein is CASSAGLVGGTEAFF. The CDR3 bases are TGTGCCAGCAGTGCAGGGTTGGTTGGAGGCACTGAAGCTTTCTTT.

The CDR3 nucleotides read TGTGCCAGCTCACCCCCGGAGGCAGGACCCACCTACGAGCAGTACTTC. Residues: CASSPPEAGPTYEQYF. V gene TRBV18 combines with J gene TRBJ2-7, with D possibly matching TRBD2 (5 bases). With 3 bases removed from V and 2 bases from J, the gap between germline ends came to 17 bases. Germline CDR1 reads KGHSH; CDR2 reads LQKENI. The CDR3 totals 16 residues.

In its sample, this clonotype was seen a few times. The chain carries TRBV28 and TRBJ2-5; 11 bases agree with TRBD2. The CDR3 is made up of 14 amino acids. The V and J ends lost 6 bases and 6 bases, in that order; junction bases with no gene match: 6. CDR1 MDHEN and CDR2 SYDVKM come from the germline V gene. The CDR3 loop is CASRGRLAGKTQYF. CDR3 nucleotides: TGTGCCAGCAGGGGGAGACTAGCGGGAAAGACCCAGTACTTC.

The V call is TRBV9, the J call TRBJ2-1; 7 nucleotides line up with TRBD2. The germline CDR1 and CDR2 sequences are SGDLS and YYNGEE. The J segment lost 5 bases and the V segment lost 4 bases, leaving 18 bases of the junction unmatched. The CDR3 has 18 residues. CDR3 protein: CASSLRLARNPVNNEQFF. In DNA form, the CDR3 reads TGTGCCAGCAGCTTGCGACTAGCCCGCAATCCCGTAAACAATGAGCAGTTCTTC.

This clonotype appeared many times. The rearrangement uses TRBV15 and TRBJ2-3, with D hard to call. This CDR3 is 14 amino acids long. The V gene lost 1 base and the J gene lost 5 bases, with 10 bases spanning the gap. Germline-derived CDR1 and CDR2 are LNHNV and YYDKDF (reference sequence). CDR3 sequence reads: CATSRVVQRDTQYF. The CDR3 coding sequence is TGTGCCACCAGCAGAGTTGTCCAGCGAGATACGCAGTATTTT.

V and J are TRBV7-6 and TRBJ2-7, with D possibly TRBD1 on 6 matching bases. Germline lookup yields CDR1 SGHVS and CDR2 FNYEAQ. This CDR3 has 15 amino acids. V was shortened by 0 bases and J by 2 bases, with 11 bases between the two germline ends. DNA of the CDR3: TGTGCCAGCAGCTTAGCGCCGAACAGGGCCTACGAGCAGTACTTC. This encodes CASSLAPNRAYEQYF.

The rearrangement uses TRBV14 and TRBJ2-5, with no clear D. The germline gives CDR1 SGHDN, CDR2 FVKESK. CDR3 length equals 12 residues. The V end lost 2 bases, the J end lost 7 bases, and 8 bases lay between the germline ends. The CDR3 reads CASSQSSGTQYF. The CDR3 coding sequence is TGTGCCAGCAGCCAATCTAGTGGGACCCAGTACTTC.

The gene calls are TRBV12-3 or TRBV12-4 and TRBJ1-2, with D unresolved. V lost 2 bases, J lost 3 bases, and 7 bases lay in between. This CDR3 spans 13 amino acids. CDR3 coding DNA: TGTGCCAGCAGTTTAAGGGAAGACTATGGCTACACCTTC. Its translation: CASSLREDYGYTF.

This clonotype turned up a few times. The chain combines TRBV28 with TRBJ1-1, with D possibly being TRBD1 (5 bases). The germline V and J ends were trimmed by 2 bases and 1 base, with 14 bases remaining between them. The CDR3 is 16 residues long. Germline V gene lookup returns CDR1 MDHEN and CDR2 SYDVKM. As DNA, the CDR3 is TGTGCCAGCAGTTTACCACGGGGACTTAGGAACACTGAAGCTTTCTTT. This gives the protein CASSLPRGLRNTEAFF. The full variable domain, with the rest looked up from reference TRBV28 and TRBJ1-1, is DVKVTQSSRYLVKRTGEKVFLECVQDMDHENMFWYRQDPGLGLRLIYFSYDVKMKEKGDIPEGYSVSREKKERFSLILESASTNQTSMYLCASSLPRGLRNTEAFFGQGTRLTVV.

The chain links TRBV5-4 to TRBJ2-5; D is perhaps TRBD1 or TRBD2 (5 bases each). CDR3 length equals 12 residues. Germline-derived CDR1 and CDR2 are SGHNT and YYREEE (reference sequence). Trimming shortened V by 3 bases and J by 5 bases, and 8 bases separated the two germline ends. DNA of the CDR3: TGTGCCAGCAGCTCAGGGACGGAGACCCAGTACTTC. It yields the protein CASSSGTETQYF.

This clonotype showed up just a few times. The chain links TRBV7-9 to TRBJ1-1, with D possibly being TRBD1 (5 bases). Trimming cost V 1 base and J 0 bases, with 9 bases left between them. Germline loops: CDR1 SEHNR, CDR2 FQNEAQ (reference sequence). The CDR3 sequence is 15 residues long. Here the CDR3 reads CASSLGRAMNTEAFF. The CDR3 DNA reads TGTGCCAGCAGCTTAGGCAGGGCGATGAACACTGAAGCTTTCTTT. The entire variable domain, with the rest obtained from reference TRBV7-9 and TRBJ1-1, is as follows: DTGVSQNPRHKITKRGQNVTFRCDPISEHNRLYWYRQTLGQGPEFLTYFQNEAQLEKSRLLSDRFSAERPKGSFSTLEIQRTEQGDSAMYLCASSLGRAMNTEAFFGQGTRLTVV.

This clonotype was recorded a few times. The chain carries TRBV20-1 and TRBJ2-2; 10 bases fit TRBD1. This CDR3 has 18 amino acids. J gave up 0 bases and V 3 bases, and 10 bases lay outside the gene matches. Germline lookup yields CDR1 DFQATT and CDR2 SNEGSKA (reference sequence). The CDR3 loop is CSASATPGQGTNTGELFF. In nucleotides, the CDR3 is TGCAGTGCTAGTGCTACTCCGGGACAGGGGACGAACACCGGGGAGCTGTTTTTT.

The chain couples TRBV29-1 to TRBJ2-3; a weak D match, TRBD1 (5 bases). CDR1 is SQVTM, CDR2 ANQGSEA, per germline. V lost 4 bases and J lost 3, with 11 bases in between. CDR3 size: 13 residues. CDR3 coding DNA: TGCAGCGTTGCGCAGGGCTCAACAGATACGCAGTATTTT. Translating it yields CSVAQGSTDTQYF.

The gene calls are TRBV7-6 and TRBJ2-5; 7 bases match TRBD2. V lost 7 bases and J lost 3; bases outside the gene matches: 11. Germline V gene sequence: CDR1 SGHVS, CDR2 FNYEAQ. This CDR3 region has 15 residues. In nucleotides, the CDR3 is TGTGCCAGCACCCCACACGGGAGGACTGAAGAGACCCAGTACTTC. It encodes CASTPHGRTEETQYF.